The TCR beta chain under discussion was sequenced for a study of T cell repertoires in cytomegalovirus infection. At the level of the study: Public signatures in TCR beta pointed to CMV infection and matching HLA type. The study, taken as a whole, reports: Identification of carriers of CMV plus the relevant HLA was performed using cumulative public TCR beta family frequency. HLA-C-restricted CMV-specific TCR beta clonotypes prevailed in the ex vivo response.

TCRdb reprocessed the reads with MiXCR, giving one entry per CDR3 protein. Counted here are roughly 310,000 distinct CDR3 sequences, 15% to 20% occurring once; the ten biggest clones make up 12%. This clonotype was picked up many times. The antigen is unknown. V gave up 0 bases and J gave up 0 bases, with 4 bases separating them. CDR1 is SGHTA, CDR2 FQGNSA, per germline. This CDR3 comprises 14 residues. The sample consisted of PBMCs. This TCR was recovered from a human donor in good health (CMV status not recorded). Some clones in this sample may be carry-over from other donors' samples. The J gene is TRBJ2-3, the V gene TRBV7-2; D is uncertain. CDR3: CASSLAVSTDTQYF. CDR3 nucleotides: TGTGCCAGCAGCTTAGCAGTCAGCACAGATACGCAGTATTTT.